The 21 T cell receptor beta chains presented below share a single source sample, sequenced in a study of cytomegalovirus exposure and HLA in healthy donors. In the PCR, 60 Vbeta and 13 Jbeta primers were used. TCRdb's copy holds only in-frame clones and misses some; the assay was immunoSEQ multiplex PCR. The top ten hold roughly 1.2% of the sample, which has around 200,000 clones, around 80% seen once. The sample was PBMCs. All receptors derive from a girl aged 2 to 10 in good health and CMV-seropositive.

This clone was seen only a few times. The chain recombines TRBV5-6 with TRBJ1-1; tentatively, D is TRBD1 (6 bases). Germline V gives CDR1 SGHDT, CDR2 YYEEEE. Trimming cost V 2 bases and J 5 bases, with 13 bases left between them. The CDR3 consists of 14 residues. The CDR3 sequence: CASSFFRRGTEAFF. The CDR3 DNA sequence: TGTGCCAGCAGCTTTTTTCGCAGGGGAACTGAAGCTTTCTTT.

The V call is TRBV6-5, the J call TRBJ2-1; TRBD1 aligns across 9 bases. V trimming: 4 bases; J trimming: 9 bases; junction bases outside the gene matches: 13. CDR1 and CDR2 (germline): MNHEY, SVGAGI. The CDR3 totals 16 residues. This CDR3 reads CASSLFGTGNYGEQFF. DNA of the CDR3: TGTGCCAGCAGTTTATTCGGGACAGGGAATTATGGTGAGCAGTTCTTC.

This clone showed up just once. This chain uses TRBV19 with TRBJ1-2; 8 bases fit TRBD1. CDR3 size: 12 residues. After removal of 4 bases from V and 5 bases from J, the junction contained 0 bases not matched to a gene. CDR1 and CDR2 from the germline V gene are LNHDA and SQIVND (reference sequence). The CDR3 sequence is CASSRQGYGYTF. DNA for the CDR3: TGTGCCAGTAGTAGACAGGGGTATGGCTACACCTTC.

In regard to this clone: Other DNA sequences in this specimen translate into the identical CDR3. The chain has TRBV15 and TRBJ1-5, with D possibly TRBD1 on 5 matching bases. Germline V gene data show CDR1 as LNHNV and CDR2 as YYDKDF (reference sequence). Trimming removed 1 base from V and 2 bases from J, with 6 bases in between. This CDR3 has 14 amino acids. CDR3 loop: CATSRARGNQPQHF. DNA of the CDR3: TGTGCCACCAGCAGAGCCAGGGGCAATCAGCCCCAGCATTTT.

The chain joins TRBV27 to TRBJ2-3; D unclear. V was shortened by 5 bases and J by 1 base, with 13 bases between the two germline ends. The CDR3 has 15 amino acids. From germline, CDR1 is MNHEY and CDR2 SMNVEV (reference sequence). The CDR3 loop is CASSLGWAGTDTQYF. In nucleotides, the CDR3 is TGTGCCAGCAGTCTTGGGTGGGCCGGCACAGATACGCAGTATTTT.

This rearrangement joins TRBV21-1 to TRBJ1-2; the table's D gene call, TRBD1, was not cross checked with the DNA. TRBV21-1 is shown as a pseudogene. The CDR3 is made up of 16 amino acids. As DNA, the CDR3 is TGTGCCAGCAGCAAAGTGGGCAGGGATGCTAACTATGGCTACACCTTC. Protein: CASSKVGRDANYGYTF.

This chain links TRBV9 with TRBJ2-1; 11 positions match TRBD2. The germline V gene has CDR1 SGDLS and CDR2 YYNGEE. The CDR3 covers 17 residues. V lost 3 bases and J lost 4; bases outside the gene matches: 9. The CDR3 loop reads CASSAPSGGTEYNEQFF. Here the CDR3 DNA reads TGTGCCAGCAGCGCCCCTAGCGGGGGGACTGAATACAATGAGCAGTTCTTC.

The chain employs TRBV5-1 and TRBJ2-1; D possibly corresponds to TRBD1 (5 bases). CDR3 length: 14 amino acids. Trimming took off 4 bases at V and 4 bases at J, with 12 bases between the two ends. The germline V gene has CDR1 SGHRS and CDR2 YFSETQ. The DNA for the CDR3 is TGCGCCAGCAGCCACACGACAGATTACAATGAGCAGTTCTTC. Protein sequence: CASSHTTDYNEQFF. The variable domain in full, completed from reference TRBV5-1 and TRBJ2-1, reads KAGVTQTPRYLIKTRGQQVTLSCSPISGHRSVSWYQQTPGQGLQFLFEYFSETQRNKGNFPGRFSGRQFSNSRSEMNVSTLELGDSALYLCASSHTTDYNEQFFGPGTRLTVL.

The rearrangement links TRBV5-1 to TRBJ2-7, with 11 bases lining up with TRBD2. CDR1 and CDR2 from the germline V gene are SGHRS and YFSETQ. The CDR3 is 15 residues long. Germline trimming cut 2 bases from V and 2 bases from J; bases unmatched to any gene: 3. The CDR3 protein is CASSFGLAGTYEQYF. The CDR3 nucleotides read TGCGCCAGCAGCTTCGGACTAGCGGGCACCTACGAGCAGTACTTC.

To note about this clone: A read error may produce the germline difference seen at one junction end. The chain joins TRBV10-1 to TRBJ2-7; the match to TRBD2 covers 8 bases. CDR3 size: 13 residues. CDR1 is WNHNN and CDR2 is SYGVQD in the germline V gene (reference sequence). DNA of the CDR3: TGCGCCGGCAGTGGGGCGGGAGGTAACGAGCAGTACTTC. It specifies CAGSGAGGNEQYF.

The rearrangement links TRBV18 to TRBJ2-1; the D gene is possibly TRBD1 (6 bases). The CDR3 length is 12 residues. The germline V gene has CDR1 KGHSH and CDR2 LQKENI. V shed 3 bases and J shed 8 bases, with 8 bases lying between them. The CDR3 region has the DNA TGTGCCAGCTCACCCAGGGGTTATGAGCAGTTCTTC. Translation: CASSPRGYEQFF. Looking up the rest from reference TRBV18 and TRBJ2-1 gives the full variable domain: NAGVMQNPRHLVRRRGQEARLRCSPMKGHSHVYWYRQLPEEGLKFMVYLQKENIIDESGMPKERFSAEFPKEGPSILRIQQVVRGDSAAYFCASSPRGYEQFFGPGTRLTVL.

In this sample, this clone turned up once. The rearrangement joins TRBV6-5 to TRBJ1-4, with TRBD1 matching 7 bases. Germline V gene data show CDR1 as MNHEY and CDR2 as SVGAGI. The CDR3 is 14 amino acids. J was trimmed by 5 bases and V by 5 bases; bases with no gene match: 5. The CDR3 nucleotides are TGTGCCAGCAGTAGGAGGACAGGAAATGAAAAACTGTTTTTT. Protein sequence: CASSRRTGNEKLFF.

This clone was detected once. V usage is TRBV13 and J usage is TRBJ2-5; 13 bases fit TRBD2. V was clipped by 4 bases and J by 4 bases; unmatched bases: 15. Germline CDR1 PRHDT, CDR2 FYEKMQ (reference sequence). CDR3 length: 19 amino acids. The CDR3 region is CASSSGLAGDTGEGETQYF. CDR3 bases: TGTGCCAGCAGCTCCGGACTAGCGGGAGATACGGGAGAAGGAGAGACCCAGTACTTC. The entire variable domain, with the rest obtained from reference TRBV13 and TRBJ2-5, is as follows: AAGVIQSPRHLIKEKRETATLKCYPIPRHDTVYWYQQGPGQDPQFLISFYEKMQSDKGSIPDRFSAQQFSDYHSELNMSSLELGDSALYFCASSSGLAGDTGEGETQYFGPGTRLLVL.

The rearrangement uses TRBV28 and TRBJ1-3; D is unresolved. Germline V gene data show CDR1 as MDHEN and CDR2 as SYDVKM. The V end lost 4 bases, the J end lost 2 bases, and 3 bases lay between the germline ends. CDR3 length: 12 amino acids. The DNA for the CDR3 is TGTGCCAGCAGTTGGCCTGGAAACACCATATATTTT. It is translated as CASSWPGNTIYF.

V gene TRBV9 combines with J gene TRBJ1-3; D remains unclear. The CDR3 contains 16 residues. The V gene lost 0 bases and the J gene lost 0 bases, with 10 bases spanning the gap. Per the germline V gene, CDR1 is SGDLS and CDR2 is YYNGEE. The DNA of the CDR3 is TGTGCCAGCAGCGTAGGTTTAGCGGACTCTGGAAACACCATATATTTT. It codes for CASSVGLADSGNTIYF.

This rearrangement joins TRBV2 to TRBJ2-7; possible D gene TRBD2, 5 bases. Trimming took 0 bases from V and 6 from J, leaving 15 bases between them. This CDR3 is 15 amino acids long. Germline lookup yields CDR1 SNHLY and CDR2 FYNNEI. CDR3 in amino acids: CASSEARGASGEQYF. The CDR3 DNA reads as TGTGCCAGCAGTGAAGCGCGAGGAGCAAGCGGCGAGCAGTACTTC.

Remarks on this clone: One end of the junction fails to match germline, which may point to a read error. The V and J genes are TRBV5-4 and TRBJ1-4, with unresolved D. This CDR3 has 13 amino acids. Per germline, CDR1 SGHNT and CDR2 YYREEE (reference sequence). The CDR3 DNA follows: TGTGCCAGCAGCTTAAAACCATCTCAGGCAATGATTTTT. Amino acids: CASSLKPSQAMIF. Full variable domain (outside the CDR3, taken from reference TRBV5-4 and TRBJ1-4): ETGVTQSPTHLIKTRGQQVTLRCSSQSGHNTVSWYQQALGQGPQFIFQYYREEENGRGNFPPRFSGLQFPNYSSELNVNALELDDSALYLCASSLKPSQAMIFGSGTQLSVL.

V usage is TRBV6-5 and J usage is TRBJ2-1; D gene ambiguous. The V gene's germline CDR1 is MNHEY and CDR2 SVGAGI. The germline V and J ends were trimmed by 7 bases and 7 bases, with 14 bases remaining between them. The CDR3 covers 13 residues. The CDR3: CASTPTGRNEQFF. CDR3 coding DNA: TGTGCCAGCACCCCGACTGGTAGGAATGAGCAGTTCTTC.

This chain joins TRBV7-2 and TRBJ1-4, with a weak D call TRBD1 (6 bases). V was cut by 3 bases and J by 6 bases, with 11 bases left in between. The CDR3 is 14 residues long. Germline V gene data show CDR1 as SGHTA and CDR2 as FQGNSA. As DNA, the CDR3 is TGTGCCAGCAGCTTTGGGGGCGCGGATGAAAAACTGTTTTTT. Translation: CASSFGGADEKLFF.

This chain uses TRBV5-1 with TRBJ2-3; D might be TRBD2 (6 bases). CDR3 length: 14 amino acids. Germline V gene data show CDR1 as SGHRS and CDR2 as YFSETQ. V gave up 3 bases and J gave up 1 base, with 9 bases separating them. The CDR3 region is CASSWDWGTDTQYF. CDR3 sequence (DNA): TGCGCCAGCAGCTGGGACTGGGGCACAGATACGCAGTATTTT.

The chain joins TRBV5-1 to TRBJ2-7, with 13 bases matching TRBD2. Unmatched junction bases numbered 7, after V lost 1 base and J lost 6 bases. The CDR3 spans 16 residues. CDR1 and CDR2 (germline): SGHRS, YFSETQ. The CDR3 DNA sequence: TGCGCCAGCAGCTTGTGGGGGACTAGCGGGGAGGCCGAGCAGTACTTC. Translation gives CASSLWGTSGEAEQYF. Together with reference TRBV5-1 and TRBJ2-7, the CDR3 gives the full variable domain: KAGVTQTPRYLIKTRGQQVTLSCSPISGHRSVSWYQQTPGQGLQFLFEYFSETQRNKGNFPGRFSGRQFSNSRSEMNVSTLELGDSALYLCASSLWGTSGEAEQYFGPGTRLTVT.